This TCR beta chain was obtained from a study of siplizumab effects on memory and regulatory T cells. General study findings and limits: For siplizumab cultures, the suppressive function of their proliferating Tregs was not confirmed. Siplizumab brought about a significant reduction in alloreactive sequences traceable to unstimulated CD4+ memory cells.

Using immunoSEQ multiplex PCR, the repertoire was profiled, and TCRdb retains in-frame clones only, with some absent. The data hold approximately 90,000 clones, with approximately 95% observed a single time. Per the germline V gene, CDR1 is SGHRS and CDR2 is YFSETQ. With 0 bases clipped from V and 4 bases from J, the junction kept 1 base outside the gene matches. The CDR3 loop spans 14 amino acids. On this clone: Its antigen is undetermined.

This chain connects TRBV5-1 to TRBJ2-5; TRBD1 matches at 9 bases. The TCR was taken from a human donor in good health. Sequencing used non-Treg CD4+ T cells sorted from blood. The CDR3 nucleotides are TGCGCCAGCAGCTTGGGACAGGGGGGAGAGACCCAGTACTTC. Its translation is CASSLGQGGETQYF.